These T cell receptor beta chains were read from a single sample in a study of regulatory T cells in long-lasting Graves disease. TCRdb analysed the multiplex PCR reads with MiXCR anew, one entry per CDR3 protein. The table shows 400,000 to 450,000 distinct CDR3 sequences, with more than 12% occurring only once. In addition, the sample was reused for a study of T cells in Graves' hyperthyroidism and ophthalmopathy.

Specimen: peripheral blood mononuclear cells (PBMCs), collected at new diagnosis, from a patient treated with antithyroid drugs. The receptors come from a woman aged 25 to 39 with Graves disease. Both conserved end residues are part of each CDR3. D genes are given only for firm matches. A row's size may be missing; if present it is once, few, many or a size class.

V gene: TRBV18; CDR3 length: 17; clone size: many; D gene: -; J gene: TRBJ2-7; CDR3 protein: CASSNSQTLAFAYEQYF; CDR3 DNA: TGTGCCAGCTCAAACTCCCAAACTCTAGCGTTCGCCTACGAGCAGTACTTC
V gene: TRBV5-1; CDR3 length: 12; clone size: -; D gene: TRBD1; J gene: TRBJ2-1; CDR3 protein: CASSDRVNEQFF; CDR3 DNA: TGCGCCAGCAGCGACAGGGTCAATGAGCAGTTCTTC
V gene: TRBV20-1; CDR3 length: 13; clone size: many; D gene: TRBD1; J gene: TRBJ1-2; CDR3 protein: CSARVGQAYGYTF; CDR3 DNA: TGCAGTGCCAGGGTGGGACAGGCCTATGGCTACACCTTC
V gene: TRBV15; CDR3 length: 16; clone size: many; D gene: -; J gene: TRBJ2-3; CDR3 protein: CATSFQTRGGTDTQYF; CDR3 DNA: TGTGCCACCAGCTTCCAAACCAGGGGCGGCACAGATACGCAGTATTTT
V gene: TRBV6-1; CDR3 length: 14; clone size: -; D gene: -; J gene: TRBJ2-2; CDR3 protein: CASRARESTGELFF; CDR3 DNA: TGTGCCAGCAGGGCCCGGGAGAGCACCGGGGAGCTGTTTTTT
V gene: TRBV20-1; CDR3 length: 18; clone size: many; D gene: -; J gene: TRBJ2-1; CDR3 protein: CSASRLALEFVSYNEQFF; CDR3 DNA: TGCAGTGCTAGTAGGCTGGCCCTAGAATTCGTATCCTACAATGAGCAGTTCTTC
V gene: TRBV29-1; CDR3 length: 13; clone size: -; D gene: -; J gene: TRBJ2-6; CDR3 protein: CSVEAVGANVLTF; CDR3 DNA: TGCAGCGTTGAAGCGGTCGGGGCCAACGTCCTGACTTTC
V gene: TRBV6-1; CDR3 length: 16; clone size: -; D gene: -; J gene: TRBJ1-2; CDR3 protein: CASSEAPAEGSCGYTF; CDR3 DNA: TGTGCCAGCAGTGAAGCGCCCGCTGAGGGGTCCTGTGGCTACACCTTC
V gene: TRBV24-1; CDR3 length: 18; clone size: few; D gene: TRBD2; J gene: TRBJ2-2; CDR3 protein: CATSDLAGVGRDTGELFF; CDR3 DNA: TGTGCCACCAGTGATTTAGCGGGAGTAGGCCGGGACACCGGGGAGCTGTTTTTT
V gene: TRBV5-5; CDR3 length: 16; clone size: many; D gene: -; J gene: TRBJ1-4; CDR3 protein: CASSFRGSGTNEKLFF; CDR3 DNA: TGTGCCAGCAGCTTCCGGGGCTCTGGGACTAATGAAAAACTGTTTTTT